The 4 T cell receptor beta chains below all came from one sample that was sequenced in a study of T cells in Graves' hyperthyroidism and ophthalmopathy. TCR beta CDR3 sequences were amplified from RNA transcripts. A first-round RT-PCR of the TCR CDR3 used the HTBI primer set. From the multiplex PCR reads, TCRdb called clonotypes with MiXCR, one entry per CDR3 protein. Altogether about 210,000 distinct CDR3 sequences are present, 15% to 20% being singletons, with the ten largest covering approximately 50%. Sequenced input: blood. The receptor set was obtained from a man in his fifties or sixties with Graves' hyperthyroidism.

The chain is built from TRBV5-1 and TRBJ2-1; 7 bases map to TRBD2. V lost 3 bases and J lost 0; bases outside the gene matches: 6. The CDR3 is 16 amino acids. The V gene's germline CDR1 is SGHRS and CDR2 YFSETQ. The DNA of the CDR3 is TGCGCCAGCAGCTGGGGGGGAGGCGGCTCCTACAATGAGCAGTTCTTC. Translated, it gives CASSWGGGGSYNEQFF. Full variable domain (remainder filled in from reference TRBV5-1 and TRBJ2-1): KAGVTQTPRYLIKTRGQQVTLSCSPISGHRSVSWYQQTPGQGLQFLFEYFSETQRNKGNFPGRFSGRQFSNSRSEMNVSTLELGDSALYLCASSWGGGGSYNEQFFGPGTRLTVL.

The sample holds many counts of this clonotype. This chain links TRBV7-2 with TRBJ2-3; no definite D call. The CDR3 runs to 15 residues. Germline CDR1 reads SGHTA; CDR2 reads FQGNSA. V was clipped by 2 bases and J by 0 bases, with 9 bases between them. DNA of the CDR3: TGTGCCAGCAGCTTACAGTCAAGAAGCACAGATACGCAGTATTTT. Residues: CASSLQSRSTDTQYF.

This clonotype was seen only a few times. V usage is TRBV2 and J usage is TRBJ1-3; tentative D call: TRBD1 (5 bases). Trimming pared 6 bases from V and 0 bases from J, leaving 15 bases between. This CDR3 has 16 residues. Germline V lookup: CDR1 SNHLY, CDR2 FYNNEI. As DNA, the CDR3 is TGTGCCAGCAGGACAGATTCCGCCCGCTCTGGAAACACCATATATTTT. Residues: CASRTDSARSGNTIYF.

The sample holds many counts of this clonotype. V and J are TRBV11-2 and TRBJ2-7; D perhaps matches TRBD2 (6 bases). V was shortened by 3 bases and J by 1 base, with 10 bases between the two germline ends. Germline assignment: CDR1 SGHAT and CDR2 FQNNGV. The CDR3 loop spans 14 amino acids. This CDR3 is CASSFTGESYEQYF. DNA of the CDR3: TGTGCCAGCAGCTTCACGGGAGAGTCCTACGAGCAGTACTTC.